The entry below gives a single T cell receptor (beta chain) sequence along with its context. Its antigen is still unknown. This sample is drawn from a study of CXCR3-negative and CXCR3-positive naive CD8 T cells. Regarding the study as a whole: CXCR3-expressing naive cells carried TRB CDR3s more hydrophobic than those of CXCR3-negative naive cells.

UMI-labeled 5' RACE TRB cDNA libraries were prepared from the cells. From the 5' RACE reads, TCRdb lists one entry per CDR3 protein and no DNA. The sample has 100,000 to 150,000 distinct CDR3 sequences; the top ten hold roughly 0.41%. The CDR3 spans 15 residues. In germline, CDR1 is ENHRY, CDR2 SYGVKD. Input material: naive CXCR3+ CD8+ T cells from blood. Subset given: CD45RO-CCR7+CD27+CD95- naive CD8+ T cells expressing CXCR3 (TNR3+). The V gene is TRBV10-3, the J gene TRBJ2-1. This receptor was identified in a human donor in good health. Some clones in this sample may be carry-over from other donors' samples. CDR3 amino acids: CAISESSNSYNEQFF.